This TCR beta chain was recovered during a study of control samples from healthy donors and cancer patients. Germline CDR1 reads GTSNPN; CDR2 reads SVGIG (reference sequence). The CDR3 has 15 amino acids. With 5 bases removed from V and 0 bases from J, the gap between germline ends came to 14 bases. Generated by immunoSEQ multiplex PCR, the TCRdb table keeps only in-frame clones and is missing some. The data show around 70,000 clones, approximately 88% seen once. What was sequenced was PBMCs. This sequence joins TRBV30 and TRBJ1-3; D gene ambiguous. This TCR derives from a woman aged 50 to 65 with colorectal cancer. CDR3 DNA sequence: TGTGCCTGGGCTCGGGCAACAGACTCTGGAAACACCATATATTTT. Its protein product is CAWARATDSGNTIYF.